Listed below are T cell receptor beta chains from one sample, sequenced in a study of neurological immune-mediated disorders. Each CDR3 protein is one row after TCRdb ran MiXCR on the 5' RACE reads. This sample yields around 100,000 distinct CDR3 sequences, of which 9.5% to 14% are seen a single time; around 3.1% belongs to the top ten. Sequencing was performed on PBMCs. Receptors originate from a female donor with HTLV-1-associated myelopathy (HAM/TSP). CDR3s include the opening cysteine and the closing phenylalanine or tryptophan. The D gene is left open where the match is weak. For some rows the clone size is stated as once, few or many, or as a class when expanded; others skip it.

-	TRBV4-1	TRBJ2-7	-	TGCGCCAGCAGCCAATATCTAGGGACCTACGAGCAGTACTTC	CASSQYLGTYEQYF
few	TRBV12-3/TRBV12-4	TRBJ2-3	TRBD2	TGTGCCAGCAGCAAGACTAGCGGGGGGTTCACAGATACGCAGTATTTT	CASSKTSGGFTDTQYF
many	TRBV6-1	TRBJ2-1	TRBD1	TGTGCCAGCAGTGACGGACAGGGGGCTGTTGATGAGCAGTTCTTC	CASSDGQGAVDEQFF
many	TRBV5-1	TRBJ1-1	TRBD1	TGCGCCAGCAGCCGCATAATGACAGGGATGAACACTGAAGCTTTCTTT	CASSRIMTGMNTEAFF
many	TRBV2	TRBJ2-7	TRBD1	TGTGCCAGCCAGACAGGGGCCTCCTACGAGCAGTACTTC	CASQTGASYEQYF
few	TRBV5-1	TRBJ1-1	-	TGCGCCAGCACGCCAGGGGCGAACACTGAAGCTTTCTTT	CASTPGANTEAFF
many	TRBV4-1	TRBJ2-5	-	TGCGCCAGCAGCCAAGGGGGGGACCAAGAGACCCAGTACTTC	CASSQGGDQETQYF
many	TRBV18	TRBJ1-4	-	TGTGCCAGCTCACCAAACTGGGAACCTAATGAAAAACTGTTTTTT	CASSPNWEPNEKLFF
many	TRBV20-1	TRBJ1-1	-	TGCAGGGCGGCGGGGAACGGGGCCACTGAAGCTTTCTTT	CRAAGNGATEAFF
many	TRBV12-3/TRBV12-4	TRBJ1-2	TRBD1	TGTGCCAGCAGTTCGCCGGGACAGGGAGACTATGGCTACACCTTC	CASSSPGQGDYGYTF
-	TRBV27	TRBJ1-2	TRBD1	TGTGCCAGCAGCACGTCAGGGGGCTATGTCTACACCTTC	CASSTSGGYVYTF
few	TRBV5-5	TRBJ2-5	-	TGTGCCAGCAGCTGGTACCAAGAGACCCAGTACTTC	CASSWYQETQYF
many	TRBV5-1	TRBJ1-3	-	TGCGCCAGCAGCCCGGACAGCTCTGGAAACACCATATATTTT	CASSPDSSGNTIYF
many	TRBV6-1	TRBJ2-5	-	TGTGCCAGCATTCGCGTGGGACAAGAGACCCAGTACTTC	CASIRVGQETQYF
many	TRBV27	TRBJ2-7	-	TGTGCCAGCACCCCCGGGGTTAACTCCTACGAGCAGTACTTC	CASTPGVNSYEQYF
many	TRBV11-2	TRBJ2-1	TRBD2	TGTGCCAGCAAGACTAGCGGTGTCTACAATGAGCAGTTCTTC	CASKTSGVYNEQFF
many	TRBV7-3	TRBJ2-1	-	TGTGCCAGCAGCCCTCCAGGCGGCACCCGGCAGTTCTTC	CASSPPGGTRQFF
many	TRBV5-1	TRBJ2-1	-	TGCGCCAGCAGCTACGGGGCGCCAGGGGCCTACAATGAGCAGTTCTTC	CASSYGAPGAYNEQFF
many	TRBV10-3	TRBJ2-7	-	TGTGCCATCAGTGAGTCGGGGGGGCGTAGAATCTACGAGCAGTACTTC	CAISESGGRRIYEQYF
many	TRBV4-1	TRBJ2-1	-	TGCGCCAGCAGGGGCATATCAGAGCGGTACAATGAGCAGTTCTTC	CASRGISERYNEQFF
many	TRBV6-2/TRBV6-3	TRBJ1-5	-	TGTGCCAGCAGCCCAAGGAATCAGCCCCAGCATTTT	CASSPRNQPQHF
many	TRBV20-1	TRBJ2-2	-	TGCAGTGCTCCACAAACCGGAAAACGGGCCGGGGAGCTGTTTTTT	CSAPQTGKRAGELFF
many	TRBV6-1	TRBJ2-1	-	TGTGCCACCACGGGGAACCCTAGGGTCAATGAGCAGTTCTTC	CATTGNPRVNEQFF
few	TRBV5-1	TRBJ2-1	TRBD1	TGCGCCAGCAGCCTAGGACAGGGGGCATATGAGCAGTTCTTC	CASSLGQGAYEQFF
-	TRBV27	TRBJ2-3	TRBD1	TGTGCCAGCAGTACCCAGGACAGGTCCACAGATACGCAGTATTTT	CASSTQDRSTDTQYF
many	TRBV29-1	TRBJ1-6	TRBD1	TGCAGCGTCCGTGGGACAGGGGGTCAAAATTCACCCCTCCACTTT	CSVRGTGGQNSPLHF
-	TRBV7-9	TRBJ2-2	-	TGTGCCAGCAGCTTGCAAACCGGGGAGCTGTTTTTT	CASSLQTGELFF
few	TRBV4-2	TRBJ2-2	TRBD2	TGTGCCAGCAGCCAGTCCGGGACTACTTACACCGGGGAGCTGTTTTTT	CASSQSGTTYTGELFF
many	TRBV7-2	TRBJ2-7	-	TGTGCCAGCAGCTTTTTCCGGGACCGCTACGAGCAGTACTTC	CASSFFRDRYEQYF
many	TRBV9	TRBJ1-1	TRBD1	TGTGCCAGCAGCGCGCGACAGGGAATAGACACTGAAGCTTTCTTT	CASSARQGIDTEAFF
many	TRBV20-1	TRBJ1-4	-	TGCAGTGCCGTGCGGACGGGGAATGAAAAACTGTTTTTT	CSAVRTGNEKLFF
-	TRBV4-1	TRBJ2-1	TRBD2	TGCGCCAGCAGCCAGCCGACTAGCGGGCGCTACAATGAGCAGTTCTTC	CASSQPTSGRYNEQFF
many	TRBV4-1	TRBJ1-2	-	TGCGCCAGCAGCAACCGGGACATCGCTAACTATGGCTACACCTTC	CASSNRDIANYGYTF
-	TRBV7-3	TRBJ2-1	-	TGTGCCAGCAGCCCCCGGGACTGGAACTACAATGAGCAGTTCTTC	CASSPRDWNYNEQFF
many	TRBV20-1	TRBJ2-7	-	TGCAGTGCTAGAGTCGGGTACGAGCAGTACTTC	CSARVGYEQYF
-	TRBV2	TRBJ2-5	-	TGTGCCAGCAGTGAACTGGGGAGCCGGCCGGAGACCCAGTACTTC	CASSELGSRPETQYF
many	TRBV7-8	TRBJ1-2	TRBD1	TGTGCCAGCAGCACCGGGACAGGCAACTATGGCTACACCTTC	CASSTGTGNYGYTF
many	TRBV6-6	TRBJ1-2	-	TGTGCCAGCAGCCCCGCCCCCGAGGGCTATGGCTACACCTTC	CASSPAPEGYGYTF
many	TRBV10-3	TRBJ2-3	-	TGTGCCATCAGTGATGTTGGTGCCTCCCGCACAGATACGCAGTATTTT	CAISDVGASRTDTQYF
many	TRBV4-1	TRBJ1-3	-	TGCGCCAGCAGCCAAGATACAGTCACCATATATTTT	CASSQDTVTIYF
few	TRBV11-2	TRBJ1-2	-	TGTGCCAGCAGCTTAGCACAAGGCTATGGCTACACCTTC	CASSLAQGYGYTF
many	TRBV20-1	TRBJ2-1	TRBD2	TGCAGTGCTAGATTCTTAGCGGGGGGCTCCTACAATGAGCAGTTCTTC	CSARFLAGGSYNEQFF